This TCR beta chain stems from a study of PD-L1 blockade in urothelial cancer. Whole-study context: Atezolizumab 1,200 mg was given intravenously every 3 weeks, starting 2014.

CDR1 SGHTA and CDR2 FQGNSA come from the germline V gene. This CDR3 is 15 amino acids long. The V end lost 2 bases, the J end lost 8 bases, and 17 bases lay between the germline ends. Indicated time point: pretreatment peripheral blood. Clones were read by immunoSEQ multiplex PCR, and TCRdb kept only the in-frame ones, dropping some. The sample lists about 80,000 clones; about 82% were seen once. This clone has just one count. The rearrangement uses TRBV7-2 and TRBJ2-3; D is possibly TRBD2 (5 bases). The starting material was PBMCs, obtained around atezolizumab (anti-PD-L1) treatment. This receptor was obtained from a man between 40 and 49 years old with urothelial cancer. In nucleotides, the CDR3 is TGTGCCAGCAGCTTAACGGGAAGTCTAAGACGTACGCAGTATTTT. The encoded protein is CASSLTGSLRRTQYF.